Each of the 23 T cell receptor beta chains below was sequenced from the same sample in a study of blood T cells in healthy people across ages. Next came a second PCR, run for about 7 to 12 cycles, which used a sample-barcoded 5' primer along with a J-beta primer mix. TCRdb re-analysed the 5' RACE reads in MiXCR, keeping a single row per CDR3 protein. This table has around 940,000 distinct CDR3 sequences, roughly 50% appearing once. Sample: blood. Source of these receptors: a woman in her sixties or seventies in good health.

The chain carries TRBV4-1 and TRBJ2-7, with 7 bases that match TRBD2. The CDR3 spans 14 residues. Germline V gene lookup returns CDR1 MGHRA and CDR2 YSYEKL. Trimming removed 2 bases from V and 7 bases from J; junction bases left unmatched: 8. The chain's CDR3 is CASSQLGGLREQYF. The CDR3 DNA is TGCGCCAGCAGCCAATTGGGGGGGTTGAGAGAGCAGTACTTC.

This clonotype was seen just once. This rearrangement joins TRBV3-1 to TRBJ2-5; unclear D gene. Near its end, the DNA agrees better with TRBJ2-1, so the J call may be wrong. Germline V CDR1 and CDR2: LGHDT, YNNKEL (reference sequence). The CDR3 spans 14 residues. The CDR3 DNA is TGTGCCAGCAGCCAGAACGTTGGGGTGGAGACCCAGTTCTTC. Protein product: CASSQNVGVETQFF.

This sequence joins TRBV12-3 or TRBV12-4 and TRBJ2-7, with 7 bases that match TRBD1. The CDR3 is made up of 15 amino acids. V was pared by 1 base and J by 2 bases, with 5 bases of the junction left unmatched. In DNA form, the CDR3 reads TGTGCCAGCAGTTTAGTGGGACAGAACCCCTACGAGCAGTACTTC. This sequence encodes CASSLVGQNPYEQYF.

This sequence joins TRBV7-9 and TRBJ2-7; tentatively, D is TRBD1 (5 bases). The CDR3 runs to 13 residues. The germline CDR1 and CDR2 sequences are SEHNR and FQNEAQ (reference sequence). The V end lost 5 bases, the J end lost 3 bases, and 11 bases lay between the germline ends. CDR3 nucleotides: TGTGCCAGCAGCCCGGACAATCGCTACGAGCAGTACTTC. This gives the protein CASSPDNRYEQYF.

The genes are TRBV5-1 and TRBJ2-3; 8 bases line up with TRBD1. After removal of 4 bases from V and 6 bases from J, the junction contained 16 bases not matched to a gene. There are 17 residues in the CDR3. Germline assignment: CDR1 SGHRS and CDR2 YFSETQ. The CDR3 DNA is TGCGCCAGCAGCGAGCCCGAGGGACAGGCGCTTCGTGATACGCAGTATTTT. This sequence encodes CASSEPEGQALRDTQYF.

CDR3 nucleotide sequence: TGTGCCAGCAGCCCCGGAGATGGGACACCCGTCTATGGCTACACCTTC. This sequence encodes CASSPGDGTPVYGYTF. The V gene is TRBV4-2, the J gene TRBJ1-2, with D perhaps matching TRBD1 (6 bases). Germline V gene sequence: CDR1 LGHNA, CDR2 YNFKEQ. The V end was cut by 4 bases, the J end by 4 bases, with 19 bases between. This CDR3 comprises 16 residues.

This clonotype has only a few counts. The chain combines TRBV14 with TRBJ2-4; 7 positions agree with TRBD2. The V and J ends lost 2 bases and 4 bases, in that order; junction bases with no gene match: 11. CDR3 length: 17 residues. The germline V gene has CDR1 SGHDN and CDR2 FVKESK. CDR3 amino acids: CASSQSGVADTKNIQYF. The CDR3 region has the DNA TGTGCCAGCAGCCAAAGCGGGGTTGCGGATACTAAAAACATTCAGTACTTC.

This clonotype has a handful of counts. This chain connects TRBV7-9 to TRBJ2-1; D perhaps matches TRBD1 (6 bases). CDR3 length: 18 amino acids. CDR1 is SEHNR and CDR2 is FQNEAQ in the germline V gene (reference sequence). Trimming removed 5 bases from V and 2 bases from J, with 22 bases in between. CDR3: CASSIQQTRDKPYNEQFF. In nucleotides, the CDR3 is TGTGCCAGCAGCATCCAGCAGACCCGGGACAAACCCTACAATGAGCAGTTCTTC.

J is TRBJ2-4 and V is TRBV7-9, with D unclear. The J call may be incorrect, as the DNA end agrees better with TRBJ2-7. The germline CDR1 and CDR2 sequences are SEHNR and FQNEAQ (reference sequence). The CDR3 is 16 amino acids. The chain's CDR3 is CASRKQAMTSSYEQYF. CDR3 DNA: TGTGCCAGCAGAAAACAAGCAATGACAAGCTCCTACGAGCAGTACTTC.

The chain is built from TRBV2 and TRBJ2-4; 7 bases are shared with TRBD2. The J call may be mistaken, given a closer DNA end match to TRBJ2-5. This CDR3 comprises 16 residues. Germline V gives CDR1 SNHLY, CDR2 FYNNEI. The CDR3 nucleotides are TGTGCCAGCTACAAAGAGACTAGCCTGAGCGGGGAGACCCAGTACTTC. As protein: CASYKETSLSGETQYF.

The chain carries TRBV3-1 and TRBJ1-1; 8 nucleotides line up with TRBD1. Germline CDR1 reads LGHDT; CDR2 reads YNNKEL (reference sequence). This CDR3 has 15 amino acids. V lost 4 bases, J lost 5 bases, and 9 bases stayed unmatched. CDR3 protein: CASSLRDRIGTEAFF. The CDR3 nucleotides read TGTGCCAGCAGCCTAAGGGACAGGATCGGGACTGAAGCTTTCTTT.

The J gene is TRBJ2-5, the V gene TRBV20-1, with a tentative D call TRBD1 (7 bases). With the DNA end fitting TRBJ2-7 better, the J assignment may be wrong. Germline-derived CDR1 and CDR2 are DFQATT and SNEGSKA (reference sequence). The CDR3 contains 14 residues. CDR3 nucleotides: TGCAGTGCCAGGGTGGGGGGACAGCACACCGAGCAGTACTTC. It translates to CSARVGGQHTEQYF.

The chain couples TRBV2 to TRBJ2-5; D might be TRBD1 (5 bases). There are 15 residues in the CDR3. Trimming removed 8 bases at V and 0 bases at J, with 16 bases between. The germline CDR1 and CDR2 sequences are SNHLY and FYNNEI. The CDR3 DNA reads TGTGCCAGCGAAAGACAGATTAATTACCAAGAGACCCAGTACTTC. Translation: CASERQINYQETQYF.

This clonotype was observed a few times. The V call is TRBV10-3, the J call TRBJ2-5, with D possibly TRBD1 on 8 matching bases. The CDR3 spans 12 residues. The V gene's germline CDR1 is ENHRY and CDR2 SYGVKD. The V end lost 11 bases, the J end lost 4 bases, and 14 bases lay between the germline ends. The CDR3 is CASQGGGETQYF. DNA for the CDR3: TGTGCCTCACAGGGGGGGGGAGAGACCCAGTACTTC.

This chain joins TRBV27 and TRBJ1-4, with D possibly being TRBD1 (6 bases). Germline CDR1 reads MNHEY; CDR2 reads SMNVEV (reference sequence). The CDR3 is made up of 15 amino acids. V gave up 5 bases and J gave up 6 bases, with 16 bases separating them. The CDR3 bases are TGTGCCAGCAGTCTCGGGGGGCGCGGGTATGAAAAACTGTTTTTT. Protein sequence: CASSLGGRGYEKLFF.

There are many counts of this clonotype. The chain employs TRBV29-1 and TRBJ2-7; 8 positions match TRBD1. Germline V lookup: CDR1 SQVTM, CDR2 ANQGSEA. The CDR3 is 14 amino acids. The V gene end was trimmed by 7 bases and the J gene end by 0 bases; junction bases not matched to a gene: 8. CDR3 region: CSAAGQANSYEQYF. The CDR3 DNA reads TGCAGCGCTGCGGGACAGGCTAACTCCTACGAGCAGTACTTC.

The rearrangement joins TRBV20-1 to TRBJ1-4; TRBD1 matches at 8 bases. The CDR3 is made up of 13 amino acids. V trimming: 7 bases; J trimming: 5 bases; junction bases outside the gene matches: 6. Germline V CDR1 and CDR2: DFQATT, SNEGSKA (reference sequence). DNA of the CDR3: TGCAGTGGGACCCAGGGGGCGAATGAAAAACTGTTTTTT. Protein product: CSGTQGANEKLFF.

This clonotype was recorded a few times. In DNA, the CDR3 is TGCGCCAGCAGCCAAGATCTCGGGACAGGAAAAAACATTCAGTACTTC. It yields the protein CASSQDLGTGKNIQYF. The chain employs TRBV4-3 and TRBJ2-4, with 8 positions matching TRBD1. V lost 0 bases to trimming and J lost 4 bases; unmatched junction nucleotides: 5. Germline values: CDR1 LGHNA, CDR2 YSLEER. This CDR3 contains 16 residues.

The J gene is TRBJ2-4, the V gene TRBV21-1; the table names TRBD1, a call not compared with the DNA. The J call is doubtful: the DNA matches TRBJ2-5 better. TRBV21-1 is classified as a pseudogene. The CDR3 sequence is 15 residues long. The CDR3 DNA reads TGTGCCAGCAGCAAGACCCCAGGGCTTTGCGAGACCCAGTACTTC. Translated, it gives CASSKTPGLCETQYF.

The J gene is TRBJ2-7, the V gene TRBV3-1; 9 bases match TRBD2. Germline V gene data show CDR1 as LGHDT and CDR2 as YNNKEL (reference sequence). The CDR3 has 16 residues. J was trimmed by 0 bases and V by 4 bases; bases with no gene match: 7. This CDR3 is CASSPEAGGNSYEQYF. In DNA, the CDR3 is TGTGCCAGCAGCCCCGAAGCGGGAGGCAACTCCTACGAGCAGTACTTC.

The chain couples TRBV5-1 to TRBJ2-5; 7 positions match TRBD1. Germline loops: CDR1 SGHRS, CDR2 YFSETQ. The length of the CDR3 is 14 residues. With 4 bases clipped from V and 3 bases from J, the junction kept 6 bases outside the gene matches. The CDR3 protein is CASSATGVEETQYF. The CDR3 nucleotides are TGCGCCAGCAGCGCTACAGGGGTGGAAGAGACCCAGTACTTC.

This clonotype was detected a few times. The genes are TRBV14 and TRBJ2-5, with D unclear. CDR3 length equals 13 residues. Germline-derived CDR1 and CDR2 are SGHDN and FVKESK. V lost 2 bases, J lost 2 bases, and 6 bases lay in between. This chain's CDR3 is CASSQQAQETQYF. CDR3 in DNA: TGTGCCAGCAGCCAACAAGCTCAAGAGACCCAGTACTTC.

The gene calls are TRBV7-6 and TRBJ2-3; 12 positions match TRBD2. Germline V gene lookup returns CDR1 SGHVS and CDR2 FNYEAQ. The CDR3 extends over 16 amino acids. The V gene end was trimmed by 5 bases and the J gene end by 8 bases; junction bases not matched to a gene: 11. The DNA of the CDR3 is TGTGCCAGCAGCCGTGGGACTAGCGGGCCTTATGTTACGCAGTATTTT. Translating it yields CASSRGTSGPYVTQYF.